This T cell receptor beta chain was identified in a study of blood T cell repertoires in COVID-19. Study in general: T cells, B-cell-depleted T cells, or PBMCs provided the cDNA or gDNA that served as material.

This table comes from immunoSEQ multiplex PCR, and its TCRdb copy is limited to in-frame clones, with some not included. The table has 130,000 to 150,000 clones, 80% seen once; the top ten hold roughly 13%. The CDR3 runs 14 residues. Germline V CDR1 and CDR2: ENHRY, SYGVKD. V lost 7 bases and J lost 5, with 15 bases in between. The sequence was collected from a man in his fifties or sixties with active or convalescent COVID-19. Sequencing was carried out using peripheral blood. This sequence joins TRBV10-3 and TRBJ2-1; D possibly corresponds to TRBD2 (7 bases). The CDR3: CAITAGDRHNEQFF. As DNA, the CDR3 is TGTGCCATCACTGCGGGAGACAGGCACAATGAGCAGTTCTTC.